Listed below are T cell receptor beta chains from one sample, sequenced in a study of blood T cell repertoires in COVID-19. TCRdb's copy holds only in-frame clones and misses some; the assay was immunoSEQ multiplex PCR. The sample holds fewer than 200,000 clones, 70% to 85% seen once. The sample taken for sequencing was PBMCs or T cells enriched from blood (not recorded which). These TCRs come from a man aged 50 to 59 who had recovered from COVID-19. Each CDR3 is given with its conserved first and last residue. D genes are given only for firm matches. Rows give clone size only sometimes, using once, few, many, or a class for an expanded clone.

TRBV18,TRBJ2-5,.,.,CASSPGQEETQYF,TGTGCCAGCTCACCTGGCCAGGAAGAGACCCAGTACTTC
TRBV24-1,TRBJ2-2,once,.,CATSDSGYTGELFF,TGTGCCACCAGTGACTCAGGGTACACCGGGGAGCTGTTTTTT
TRBV21-1,TRBJ1-4,.,.,CASSNLQGAKATNEKLFF,TGTGCCAGCAGCAATTTACAGGGGGCGAAGGCAACTAATGAAAAACTGTTTTTT
TRBV15,TRBJ1-2,once,TRBD1,CATSRGQGGIGYTF,TGTGCCACCAGCAGGGGACAGGGGGGAATTGGCTACACCTTC
TRBV7-2,TRBJ1-3,.,TRBD1,CASSRTGGNTIYF,TGTGCCAGCAGCCGGACAGGAGGAAACACCATATATTTT
TRBV3-1/TRBV3-2,TRBJ2-5,once,TRBD1,CASGRTGEETQYF,TGTGCCAGCGGAAGGACAGGGGAAGAGACCCAGTACTTC
TRBV11-3,TRBJ1-3,.,.,CASSSGSTSGNTIYF,TGTGCCAGCAGCTCCGGGTCAACCTCTGGAAACACCATATATTTT
TRBV12-3/TRBV12-4,TRBJ1-6,few,TRBD1,CASKEGAGSPLHF,TGTGCCAGCAAGGAGGGGGCGGGTTCACCCCTCCACTTT
TRBV30,TRBJ1-2,once,.,CAWSVPGQRSGYTF,TGTGCCTGGAGTGTACCTGGACAAAGATCTGGCTACACCTTC
TRBV6-2/TRBV6-3,TRBJ1-5,.,TRBD1,CASSYRDRVLNRPQHF,TGTGCCAGCAGTTACAGGGACAGGGTACTCAATCGTCCCCAGCATTTT
TRBV5-1,TRBJ2-4,.,.,CASSHDGVLAKNIQYF,TGCGCCAGCAGTCATGATGGAGTTTTAGCCAAAAACATTCAGTACTTC
TRBV20-1,TRBJ2-3,.,.,CSARLADTQYF,TGCAGTGCTAGACTAGCAGATACGCAGTATTTT
TRBV5-5,TRBJ2-2,once,TRBD1,CASSSTGTGTGELFF,TGTGCCAGCAGCTCTACCGGGACAGGGACCGGGGAGCTGTTTTTT
TRBV4-1,TRBJ1-4,.,.,CASSQGQAVEKLFF,TGCGCCAGCAGCCAAGGGCAGGCCGTTGAAAAACTGTTTTTT
TRBV3-1/TRBV3-2,TRBJ2-5,.,TRBD1,CASSQKIQRGTGLISGTQYF,TGTGCCAGCAGCCAAAAGATCCAGAGGGGGACAGGGCTTATCTCAGGGACCCAGTACTTC
TRBV19,TRBJ1-2,.,TRBD1,CASSRFRTGTGLYGYTF,TGTGCCAGTAGTAGATTCCGAACCGGGACAGGGCTCTATGGCTACACCTTC
TRBV28,TRBJ1-1,.,TRBD1,CASSSGTASNTEAFF,TGTGCCAGCAGTTCCGGGACAGCGTCGAACACTGAAGCTTTCTTT
TRBV2,TRBJ2-3,once,.,CASSGGTATTDTQYF,TGTGCCAGCAGTGGCGGGACCGCTACGACAGATACGCAGTATTTT
TRBV5-5,TRBJ2-3,once,.,CASSLPGGYTDTQYF,TGTGCCAGCAGCTTGCCGGGGGGCTACACAGATACGCAGTATTTT
TRBV18,TRBJ2-2,.,.,CASSPAGNTGELFF,TGTGCCAGCTCACCTGCAGGGAACACCGGGGAGCTGTTTTTT
TRBV2,TRBJ2-7,.,.,CASSESRGLYEQYF,TGTGCCAGCAGTGAAAGCCGGGGGTTGTACGAGCAGTACTTC
TRBV6-4,TRBJ1-5,.,TRBD1,CASSVQGQYSNQPQHF,TGTGCCAGCAGTGTACAGGGACAGTATAGCAATCAGCCCCAGCATTTT
TRBV18,TRBJ1-5,once,TRBD1,CASSATGGVYQPQHF,TGTGCCAGCTCAGCCACAGGGGGAGTCTATCAGCCCCAGCATTTT
TRBV10-3,TRBJ2-1,.,TRBD2,CAIRPSGGPALFF,TGTGCCATCAGGCCTAGCGGGGGGCCCGCGTTGTTCTTC
TRBV25-1,TRBJ2-7,.,TRBD1,CASSGTGTGDSFYEQYF,TGTGCCAGCAGTGGAACCGGGACAGGTGATTCTTTCTACGAGCAGTACTTC
TRBV10-3,TRBJ1-1,.,.,CAISQGAEAFF,TGTGCCATCAGCCAAGGAGCTGAAGCTTTCTTT
TRBV4-2,TRBJ2-7,.,.,CASSQDRGWEQYF,TGTGCCAGCAGCCAAGATCGGGGGTGGGAGCAGTACTTC